The entry below describes one T cell receptor (beta chain). Its antigen is unidentified. The data were produced by immunoSEQ multiplex PCR, yet TCRdb's version contains in-frame clones alone and is incomplete. The sample shows about 140,000 clones, about nine tenths of them seen only once. The data derive from a study of T cell responses to AZD1222 COVID-19 vaccine. Background on the study: Researchers grouped second doses given at about 4 or about 12 weeks into one pool. The study, taken as a whole, reports: With two AZD1222 doses given, Spike-specific TCR breadth and depth both rose. Most donors were white British and more were female, and clonal diversity was possibly underestimated.

The CDR3 extends over 12 amino acids. Per the germline V gene, CDR1 is SGHDT and CDR2 is YYEEEE. V was pared by 3 bases and J by 2 bases, with 6 bases between. The sequence came from an adult in good health. V gene TRBV5-6 combines with J gene TRBJ2-7; unclear D gene. Source: peripheral blood, taken on day 0 of AZD1222 vaccination. The CDR3 bases are TGTGCCAGCAGCTCGGACCCCTACGAGCAGTACTTC. Translation gives CASSSDPYEQYF.